Below, one TCR beta chain is given with its context. Its antigen is unknown. The CDR3 is 16 residues long. V was clipped by 5 bases and J by 3 bases, with 17 bases between them. The germline V gene encodes CDR1 PRHDT and CDR2 FYEKMQ (reference sequence). The sample is drawn from a study of shared clonotypes between healthy human individuals. Per the study methods: Filtering differed because ImmunoSEQ produced junction-only sequences that carried no quality scores. Clones were read by immunoSEQ multiplex PCR, and TCRdb kept only the in-frame ones, dropping some. V and J calls and clone size are copied from that table; D and trimming were computed from the DNA. The table includes around 940,000 clones, about 80% detected once. Whole-study findings and limits: Relative to their counterparts shared across all four donors, non-shared clonotypes exhibited diminished generation probabilities. Approximately 4.9% of naive CD4 clonotypes were shared across several donors.

The chain couples TRBV13 to TRBJ2-1; TRBD2 might be the D (7 bases). This receptor was obtained from a man between 18 and 35 years old in good health. The sample was memory CD4+ T cells sorted from blood. Subset in this sample: CD45RA-negative fraction. CDR3: CASSRTKGGFYNEQFF. CDR3 bases: TGTGCCAGCAGCCGAACAAAGGGGGGGTTCTACAATGAGCAGTTCTTC.